This T cell receptor beta chain comes out of a study of technical replicates of blood from several donors. Looked up from germline, CDR1 is GTSNPN and CDR2 is SVGIG (reference sequence). The CDR3 sequence is 11 residues long. There are a few counts of this clone. Repertoires were generated with immunoSEQ multiplex PCR, while TCRdb's copy carries only in-frame clones and drops some. The data hold 65,000 to 90,000 clones, with just over 85% observed a single time. This chain joins TRBV30 and TRBJ2-3, with TRBD2 matching over 12 bases. The clonotype originates from a human donor in good health. Some clones in this sample may be carry-over from other donors' samples. The material sequenced was PBMCs. Written as DNA, the CDR3 is TGTGCGGGACTAGCGGGAGATACGCAGTATTTT. Translation: CAGLAGDTQYF.